This record covers a single T cell receptor beta chain. CDR1 is MGHRA, CDR2 YSYEKL, per germline. V lost 1 base, J lost 3 bases, and 12 bases lay in between. CDR3 length equals 15 residues. This sample is drawn from a study of blood T cell repertoires in COVID-19. On the study more broadly: The cDNA or gDNA used as material had been derived from T cells, B-cell-depleted T cells, or PBMCs.

Using immunoSEQ multiplex PCR, the repertoire was profiled, and TCRdb retains in-frame clones only, with some absent. This sample has about 35,000 clones, with roughly 86% found just once. The sequence was collected from a human donor in a cohort sampled during active COVID-19. The gene calls are TRBV4-1 and TRBJ2-5, with D possibly being TRBD1 (6 bases). Source material: peripheral blood. CDR3 region: CASSQVDRPKETQYF. CDR3 DNA sequence: TGCGCCAGCAGCCAAGTTGACAGGCCAAAAGAGACCCAGTACTTC.